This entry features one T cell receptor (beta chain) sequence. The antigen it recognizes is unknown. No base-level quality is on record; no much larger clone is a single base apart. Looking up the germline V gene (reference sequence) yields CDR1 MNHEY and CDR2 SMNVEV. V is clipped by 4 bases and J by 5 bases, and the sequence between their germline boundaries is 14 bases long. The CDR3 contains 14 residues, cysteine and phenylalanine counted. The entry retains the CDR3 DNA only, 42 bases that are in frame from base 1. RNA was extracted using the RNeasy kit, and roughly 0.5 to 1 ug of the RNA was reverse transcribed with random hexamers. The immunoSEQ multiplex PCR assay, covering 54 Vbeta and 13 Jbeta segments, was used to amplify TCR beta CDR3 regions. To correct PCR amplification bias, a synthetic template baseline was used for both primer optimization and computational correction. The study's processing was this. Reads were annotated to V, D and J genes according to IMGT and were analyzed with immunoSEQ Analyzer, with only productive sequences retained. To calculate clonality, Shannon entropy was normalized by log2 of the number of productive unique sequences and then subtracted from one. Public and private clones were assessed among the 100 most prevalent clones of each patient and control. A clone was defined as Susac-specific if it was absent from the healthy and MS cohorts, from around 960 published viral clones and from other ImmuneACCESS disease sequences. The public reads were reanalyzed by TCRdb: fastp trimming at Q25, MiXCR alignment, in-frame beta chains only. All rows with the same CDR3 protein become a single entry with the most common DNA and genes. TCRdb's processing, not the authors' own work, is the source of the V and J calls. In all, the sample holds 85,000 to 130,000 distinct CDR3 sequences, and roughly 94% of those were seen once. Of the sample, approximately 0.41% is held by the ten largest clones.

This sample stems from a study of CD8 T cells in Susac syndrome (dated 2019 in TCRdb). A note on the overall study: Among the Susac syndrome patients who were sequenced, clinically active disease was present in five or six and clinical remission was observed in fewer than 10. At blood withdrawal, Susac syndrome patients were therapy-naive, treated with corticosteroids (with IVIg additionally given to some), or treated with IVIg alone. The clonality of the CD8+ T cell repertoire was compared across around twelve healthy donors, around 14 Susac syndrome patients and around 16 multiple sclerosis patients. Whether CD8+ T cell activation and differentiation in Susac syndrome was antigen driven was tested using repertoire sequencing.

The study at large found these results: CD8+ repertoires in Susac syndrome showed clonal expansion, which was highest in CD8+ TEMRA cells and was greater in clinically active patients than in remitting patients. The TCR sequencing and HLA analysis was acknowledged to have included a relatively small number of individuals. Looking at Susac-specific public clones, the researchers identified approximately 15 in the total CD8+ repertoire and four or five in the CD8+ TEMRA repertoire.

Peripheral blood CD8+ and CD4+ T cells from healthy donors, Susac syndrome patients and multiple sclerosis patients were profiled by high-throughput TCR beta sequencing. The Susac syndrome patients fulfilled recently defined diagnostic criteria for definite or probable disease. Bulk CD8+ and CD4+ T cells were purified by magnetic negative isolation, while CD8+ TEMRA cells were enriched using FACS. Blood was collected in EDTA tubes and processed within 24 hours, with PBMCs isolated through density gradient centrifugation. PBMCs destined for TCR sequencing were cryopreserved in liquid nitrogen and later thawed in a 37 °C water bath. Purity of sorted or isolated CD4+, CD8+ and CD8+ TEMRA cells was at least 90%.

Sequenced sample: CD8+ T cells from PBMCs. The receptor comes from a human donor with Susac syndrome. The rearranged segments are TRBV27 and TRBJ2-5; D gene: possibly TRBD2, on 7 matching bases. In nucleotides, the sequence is TGTGCCAGCAGTTGGGTCCGGGGGGCTGAGACCCAGTACTTC. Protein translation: CASSWVRGAETQYF.